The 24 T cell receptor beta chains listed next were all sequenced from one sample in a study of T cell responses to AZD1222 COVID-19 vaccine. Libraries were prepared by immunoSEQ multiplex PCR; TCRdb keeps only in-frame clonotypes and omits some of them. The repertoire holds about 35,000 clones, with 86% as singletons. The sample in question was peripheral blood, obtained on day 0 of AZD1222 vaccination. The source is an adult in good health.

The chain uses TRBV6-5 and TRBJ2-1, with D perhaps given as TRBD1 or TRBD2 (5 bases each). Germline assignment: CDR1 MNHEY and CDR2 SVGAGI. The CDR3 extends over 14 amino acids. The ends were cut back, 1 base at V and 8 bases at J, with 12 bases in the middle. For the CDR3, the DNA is TGTGCCAGCAGTTACTTACAGGACTTAGATGAGCAGTTCTTC. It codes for CASSYLQDLDEQFF.

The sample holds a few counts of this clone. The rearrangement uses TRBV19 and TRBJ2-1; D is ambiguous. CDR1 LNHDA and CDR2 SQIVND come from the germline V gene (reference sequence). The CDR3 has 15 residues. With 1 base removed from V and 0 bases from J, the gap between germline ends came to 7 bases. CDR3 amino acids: CASSIVASSYNEQFF. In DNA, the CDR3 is TGTGCCAGTAGTATAGTGGCTAGCTCCTACAATGAGCAGTTCTTC.

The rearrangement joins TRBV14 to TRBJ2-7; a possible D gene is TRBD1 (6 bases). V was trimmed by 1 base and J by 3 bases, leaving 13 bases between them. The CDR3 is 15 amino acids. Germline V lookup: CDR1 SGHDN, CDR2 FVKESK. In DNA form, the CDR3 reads TGTGCCAGCAGCCAAGGGAGAGGGGGTCTCTACGAGCAGTACTTC. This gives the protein CASSQGRGGLYEQYF.

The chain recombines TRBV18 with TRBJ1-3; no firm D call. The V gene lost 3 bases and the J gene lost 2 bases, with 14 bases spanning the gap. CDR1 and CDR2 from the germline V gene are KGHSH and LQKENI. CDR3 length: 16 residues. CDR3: CASSPQARTAGNTIYF. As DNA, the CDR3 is TGTGCCAGCTCACCCCAAGCGAGAACAGCTGGAAACACCATATATTTT.

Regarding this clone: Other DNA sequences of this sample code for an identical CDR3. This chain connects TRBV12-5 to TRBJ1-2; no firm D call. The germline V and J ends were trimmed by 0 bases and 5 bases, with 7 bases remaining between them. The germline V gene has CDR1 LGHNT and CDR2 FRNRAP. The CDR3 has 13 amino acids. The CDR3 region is CASGLVPGYGYTF. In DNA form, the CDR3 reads TGTGCTAGTGGTTTGGTACCCGGGTATGGCTACACCTTC.

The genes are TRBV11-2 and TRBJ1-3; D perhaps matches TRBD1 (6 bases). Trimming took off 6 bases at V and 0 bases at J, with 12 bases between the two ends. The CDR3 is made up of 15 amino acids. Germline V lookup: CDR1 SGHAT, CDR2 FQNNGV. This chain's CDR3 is CASSLSGASGNTIYF. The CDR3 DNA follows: TGTGCCAGCAGTTTATCGGGGGCCTCTGGAAACACCATATATTTT.

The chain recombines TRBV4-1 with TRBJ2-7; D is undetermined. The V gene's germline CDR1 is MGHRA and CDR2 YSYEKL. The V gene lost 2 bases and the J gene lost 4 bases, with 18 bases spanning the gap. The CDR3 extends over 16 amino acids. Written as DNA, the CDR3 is TGCGCCAGCAGCCAATCCTCCGGCCTGGCAGGTTACGAGCAGTACTTC. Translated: CASSQSSGLAGYEQYF.

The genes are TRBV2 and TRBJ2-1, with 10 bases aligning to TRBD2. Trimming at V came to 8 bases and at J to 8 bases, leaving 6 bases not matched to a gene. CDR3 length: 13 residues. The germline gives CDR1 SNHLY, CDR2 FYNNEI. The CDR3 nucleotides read TGTGCCAGCGCGGGACTAGCGATCGATGAGCAGTTCTTC. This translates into CASAGLAIDEQFF.

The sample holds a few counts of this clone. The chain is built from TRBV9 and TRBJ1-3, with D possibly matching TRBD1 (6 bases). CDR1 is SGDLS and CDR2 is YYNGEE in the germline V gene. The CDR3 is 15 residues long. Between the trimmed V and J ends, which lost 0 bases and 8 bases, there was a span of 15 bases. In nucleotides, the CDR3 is TGTGCCAGCAGCGTAGCAGAGACAGGAGGTCACACCATATATTTT. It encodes CASSVAETGGHTIYF.

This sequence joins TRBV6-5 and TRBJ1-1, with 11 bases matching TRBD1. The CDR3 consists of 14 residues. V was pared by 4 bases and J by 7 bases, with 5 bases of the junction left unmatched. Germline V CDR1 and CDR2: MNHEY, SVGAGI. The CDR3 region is CASSLGQGAIEAFF. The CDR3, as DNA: TGTGCCAGCAGTTTAGGACAGGGGGCTATTGAAGCTTTCTTT.

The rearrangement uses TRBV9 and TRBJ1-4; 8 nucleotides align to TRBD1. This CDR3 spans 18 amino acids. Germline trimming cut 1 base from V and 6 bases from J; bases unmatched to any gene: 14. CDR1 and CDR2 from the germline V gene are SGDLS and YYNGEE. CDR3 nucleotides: TGTGCCAGCAGCGTATCCGCCGGACAGGGTGGAGGTGATGAAAAACTGTTTTTT. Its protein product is CASSVSAGQGGGDEKLFF.

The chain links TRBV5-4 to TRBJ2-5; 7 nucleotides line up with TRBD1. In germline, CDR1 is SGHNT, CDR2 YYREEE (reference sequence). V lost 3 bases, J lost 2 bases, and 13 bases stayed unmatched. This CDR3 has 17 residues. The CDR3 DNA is TGTGCCAGCAGCTCGGCCCCCCGTCCGGGACAGCAAGAGACCCAGTACTTC. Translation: CASSSAPRPGQQETQYF.

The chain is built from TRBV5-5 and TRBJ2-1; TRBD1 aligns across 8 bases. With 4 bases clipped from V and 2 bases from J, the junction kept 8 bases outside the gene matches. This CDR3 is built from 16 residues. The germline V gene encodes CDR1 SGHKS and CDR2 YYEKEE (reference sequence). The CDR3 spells CASSPAAGGAYNEQFF. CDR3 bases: TGTGCCAGCAGCCCTGCTGCAGGGGGCGCCTACAATGAGCAGTTCTTC. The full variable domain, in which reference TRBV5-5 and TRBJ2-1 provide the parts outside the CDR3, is DAGVTQSPTHLIKTRGQQVTLRCSPISGHKSVSWYQQVLGQGPQFIFQYYEKEERGRGNFPDRFSARQFPNYSSELNVNALLLGDSALYLCASSPAAGGAYNEQFFGPGTRLTVL.

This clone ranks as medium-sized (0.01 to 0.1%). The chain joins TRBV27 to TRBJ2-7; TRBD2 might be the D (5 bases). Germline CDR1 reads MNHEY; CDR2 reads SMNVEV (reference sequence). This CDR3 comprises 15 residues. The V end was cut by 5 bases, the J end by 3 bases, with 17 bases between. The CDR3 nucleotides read TGTGCCAGCAGTCCAAGAGGGAGAATCCACTACGAGCAGTACTTC. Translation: CASSPRGRIHYEQYF.

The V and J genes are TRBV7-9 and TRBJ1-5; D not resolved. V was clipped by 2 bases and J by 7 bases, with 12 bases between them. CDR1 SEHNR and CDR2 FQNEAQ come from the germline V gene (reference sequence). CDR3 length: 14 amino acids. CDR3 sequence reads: CASSLTQADQPQHF. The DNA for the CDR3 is TGTGCCAGCAGCTTAACCCAGGCGGACCAGCCCCAGCATTTT. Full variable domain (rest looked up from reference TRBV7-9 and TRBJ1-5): DTGVSQNPRHKITKRGQNVTFRCDPISEHNRLYWYRQTLGQGPEFLTYFQNEAQLEKSRLLSDRFSAERPKGSFSTLEIQRTEQGDSAMYLCASSLTQADQPQHFGDGTRLSIL.

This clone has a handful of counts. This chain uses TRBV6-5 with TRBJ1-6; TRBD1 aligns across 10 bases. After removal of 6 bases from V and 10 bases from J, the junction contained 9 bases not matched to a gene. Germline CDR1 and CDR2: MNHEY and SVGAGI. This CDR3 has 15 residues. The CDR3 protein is CASSARDRGKSPLHF. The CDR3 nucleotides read TGTGCCAGCAGCGCCCGGGACAGGGGAAAATCACCCCTCCACTTT.

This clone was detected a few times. Here the CDR3 DNA reads TGTGCCAGTAGTGTTCGGGACGGGCGAGGGGAGCCCCAGCATTTT. Its protein product is CASSVRDGRGEPQHF. The chain has TRBV19 and TRBJ1-5; the D gene is possibly TRBD1 (5 bases). This CDR3 contains 15 residues. The V end lost 5 bases, the J end lost 8 bases, and 19 bases lay between the germline ends. Germline CDR1 is LNHDA and CDR2 is SQIVND (reference sequence).

The CDR3 coding sequence is TGTGCCAGCAGTCCGGGGCCCCTTGGGCAGTACTTC. As protein: CASSPGPLGQYF. The J gene is TRBJ2-7, the V gene TRBV12-3 or TRBV12-4; D is perhaps TRBD1 or TRBD2 (5 bases each). The CDR3 totals 12 residues. Trimming took 5 bases from V and 9 from J, leaving 14 bases between them.

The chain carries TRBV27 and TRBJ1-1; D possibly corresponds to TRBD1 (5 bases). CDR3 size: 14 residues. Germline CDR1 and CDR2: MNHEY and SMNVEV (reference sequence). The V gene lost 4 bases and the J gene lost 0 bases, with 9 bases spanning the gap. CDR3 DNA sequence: TGTGCCAGCAGTTGGTCAGGGATGAACACTGAAGCTTTCTTT. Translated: CASSWSGMNTEAFF.

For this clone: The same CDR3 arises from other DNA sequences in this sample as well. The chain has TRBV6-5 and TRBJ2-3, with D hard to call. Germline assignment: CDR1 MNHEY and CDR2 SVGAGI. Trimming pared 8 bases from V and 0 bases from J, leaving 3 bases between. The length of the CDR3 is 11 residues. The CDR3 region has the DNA TGTGCCAGCTCTAGCACAGATACGCAGTATTTT. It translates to CASSSTDTQYF.

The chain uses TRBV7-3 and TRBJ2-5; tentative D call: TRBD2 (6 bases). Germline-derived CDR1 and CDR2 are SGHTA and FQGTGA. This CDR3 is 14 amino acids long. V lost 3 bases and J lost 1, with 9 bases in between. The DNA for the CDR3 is TGTGCCAGCAGCTTGGGGGACTTCCAAGAGACCCAGTACTTC. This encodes CASSLGDFQETQYF.

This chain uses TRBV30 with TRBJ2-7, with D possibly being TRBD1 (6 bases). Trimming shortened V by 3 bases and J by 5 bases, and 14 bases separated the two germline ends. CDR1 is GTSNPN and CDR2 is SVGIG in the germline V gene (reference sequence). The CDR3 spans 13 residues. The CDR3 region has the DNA TGTGCCTGGAGACTGTCAGGGGTGGACGAGCAGTACTTC. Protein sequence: CAWRLSGVDEQYF. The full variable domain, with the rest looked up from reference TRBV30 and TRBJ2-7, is SQTIHQWPATLVQPVGSPLSLECTVEGTSNPNLYWYRQAAGRGLQLLFYSVGIGQISSEVPQNLSASRPQDRQFILSSKKLLLSDSGFYLCAWRLSGVDEQYFGPGTRLTVT.

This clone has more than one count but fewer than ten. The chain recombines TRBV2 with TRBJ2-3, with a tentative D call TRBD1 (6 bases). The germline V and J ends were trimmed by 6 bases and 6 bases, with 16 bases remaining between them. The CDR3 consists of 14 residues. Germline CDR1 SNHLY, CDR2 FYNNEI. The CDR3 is CASSGDTQGDTQYF. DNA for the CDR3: TGTGCCAGCAGCGGGGACACCCAGGGGGATACGCAGTATTTT. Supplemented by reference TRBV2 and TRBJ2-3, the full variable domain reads EPEVTQTPSHQVTQMGQEVILRCVPISNHLYFYWYRQILGQKVEFLVSFYNNEISEKSEIFDDQFSVERPDGSNFTLKIRSTKLEDSAMYFCASSGDTQGDTQYFGPGTRLTVL.

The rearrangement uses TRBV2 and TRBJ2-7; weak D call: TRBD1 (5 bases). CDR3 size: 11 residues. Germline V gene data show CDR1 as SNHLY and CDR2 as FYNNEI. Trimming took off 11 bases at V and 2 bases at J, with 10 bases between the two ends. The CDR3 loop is CAGASAYEQYF. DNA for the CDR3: TGTGCCGGGGCAAGCGCCTACGAGCAGTACTTC.